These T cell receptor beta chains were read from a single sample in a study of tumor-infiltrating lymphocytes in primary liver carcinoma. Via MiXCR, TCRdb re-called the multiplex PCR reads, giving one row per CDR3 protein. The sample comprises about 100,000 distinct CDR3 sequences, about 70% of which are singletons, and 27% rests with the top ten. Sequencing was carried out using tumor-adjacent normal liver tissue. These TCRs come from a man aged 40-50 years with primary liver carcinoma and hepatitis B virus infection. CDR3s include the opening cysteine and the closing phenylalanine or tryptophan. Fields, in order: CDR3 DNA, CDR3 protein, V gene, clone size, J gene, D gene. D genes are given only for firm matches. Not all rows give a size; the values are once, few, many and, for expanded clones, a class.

TGCGCCAGCAGTCGTGGACTAACTGGTCGAGAGACCCAGTACTTC,CASSRGLTGRETQYF,TRBV4-1,few,TRBJ2-5,-
TGTGCCAGCAGCTTAGTAGGGACCCCTCTGGAGACCCAGTACTTC,CASSLVGTPLETQYF,TRBV7-8,many,TRBJ2-5,-
TGTGTCAGCAGCCGGACAGGGGGCATCTATGGAAACACCATATATTTT,CVSSRTGGIYGNTIYF,TRBV11-1,-,TRBJ1-3,TRBD1
TGTGCCAGCAGCCCCGAGGGGAGGGGCCCCTACGAGCAGTACTTC,CASSPEGRGPYEQYF,TRBV2,-,TRBJ2-7,TRBD2
TGTGCCAGCAGCCCCCAGCAGGATCAGGGGCAGTTCTTC,CASSPQQDQGQFF,TRBV11-2,many,TRBJ2-1,-
TGTGCCATCAGCATAGATCAGGGGGGTTATACGCGGTATTTT,CAISIDQGGYTRYF,TRBV11-2,-,TRBJ2-3,-
TGTGCCAGCAGTGCGACTAGCGGGAGGGAATCAGAGTTCTTC,CASSATSGRESEFF,TRBV2,-,TRBJ2-1,TRBD2
TGTGCCAGCACTACTGGGGTACCTGAACAGTACTTC,CASTTGVPEQYF,TRBV28,-,TRBJ2-7,-
TGTGCCAGCAACCCCCTAGCAGATACTTATACGCAGTATTTT,CASNPLADTYTQYF,TRBV6-5,many,TRBJ2-3,-
TGTGCCAGCAGCTTGGCCGGGGCACTAGGCACTGAAGCTTTCTTT,CASSLAGALGTEAFF,TRBV5-4,many,TRBJ1-1,-
TGTGCCAGCAGTGACAGCGGGGGCCTCTCTGGGGCCAACGTCCTGACTTTC,CASSDSGGLSGANVLTF,TRBV6-4,-,TRBJ2-6,TRBD2
TGTACCAACAGTTTACCCTACAATGAGCAGTTCTTT,CTNSLPYNEQFF,TRBV12-3/TRBV12-4,-,TRBJ2-1,-
TGTGCTAGCAGCCATCTAGCGGGCGGGGACAATGAGCAGTTCTTC,CASSHLAGGDNEQFF,TRBV4-2,-,TRBJ2-1,TRBD2
TGTGCCAGCAGTACGATAGCGGGAGCACCCGGGGAGCTGTTTTTT,CASSTIAGAPGELFF,TRBV28,few,TRBJ2-2,TRBD2
TGTGCCAGCAGCCAATGGCGGAATCCCACAGATACGCAGTATTTT,CASSQWRNPTDTQYF,TRBV4-2,many,TRBJ2-3,-
TGTGCTAGCAGGCTAGCGGGAGGAAATGAGCGGTTCTTC,CASRLAGGNERFF,TRBV6-1,-,TRBJ2-1,TRBD2
TGTGTCTGGAGCCCCGGGACTAGCGGGAGCCATGAGCAGTTCTTC,CVWSPGTSGSHEQFF,TRBV30,-,TRBJ2-1,TRBD2
TGTGCCGGATGTTTAGCTCCGCGACGGGCGAGGAGCTCCTACAATGAGCACTTCTTC,CAGCLAPRRARSSYNEHFF,TRBV6-2/TRBV6-3,-,TRBJ2-1,-
TGCGCAAGCAGCCAAATGTCTCGGAGCAATCAGCCCCAGCATTTT,CASSQMSRSNQPQHF,TRBV4-1,-,TRBJ1-5,-
TGTGCCAGCACCGTGTATGGTGGGGGTATTGGGACCGGGGAGCCGTTTTTT,CASTVYGGGIGTGEPFF,TRBV28,-,TRBJ2-2,-
TGTGCCAGCAGCTTGGGGACAGTAGGGAGCTCCTACAATGAGCAGTTCTTC,CASSLGTVGSSYNEQFF,TRBV11-2,many,TRBJ2-1,TRBD1
TGTGCCAGCAGCTTAGGTCGGGCGGACAGGGCGCAAGAGACCCAGTACTTC,CASSLGRADRAQETQYF,TRBV11-2,many,TRBJ2-5,TRBD1
TGCGCCAGCAGCTTGGCAGGGGACACTGAAGGTTTCTTT,CASSLAGDTEGFF,TRBV5-1,-,TRBJ1-1,-
TGCGCCAGCAGCCAAGAGCCCCCTCAAGACGAAGGGGCCAAAAACATTCAGTACTTC,CASSQEPPQDEGAKNIQYF,TRBV4-1,-,TRBJ2-4,-
TGCGCCAGCAGACCGGGGCCGAGCTCCTACGAGCAGTACTTC,CASRPGPSSYEQYF,TRBV4-1,medium-sized,TRBJ2-7,-
TGCAGCGTTGGACTCGACGGCGAGCAGTACTTC,CSVGLDGEQYF,TRBV29-1,-,TRBJ2-7,-
TGCATCGTAGGGCAGGGGGAGCAGTTTTTT,CIVGQGEQFF,TRBV29-1,-,TRBJ2-2,TRBD1